The 24 T cell receptor beta chains given below trace back to one sample, sequenced in a study of OX40 agonist ivuxolimab in advanced cancers. Data came from immunoSEQ multiplex PCR; TCRdb stores just in-frame clones and leaves some out. The data hold over 55,000 clones, with about 86% observed a single time. The material sequenced was CD4+ or CD8+ T cells sorted from blood, taken in a trial of the OX40 agonist ivuxolimab. The source is an adult with an advanced solid tumor such as melanoma, head and neck, liver or kidney cancer.

The chain links TRBV11-3 to TRBJ1-3; TRBD1 might be the D (5 bases). Germline V lookup: CDR1 SGHNT, CDR2 YENEEA. The CDR3 loop spans 15 amino acids. The germline V and J ends were trimmed by 3 bases and 0 bases, with 9 bases remaining between them. CDR3 residues: CASSLGVLSGNTIYF. The CDR3 coding sequence is TGTGCCAGCAGCTTGGGGGTCCTCTCTGGAAACACCATATATTTT.

The chain recombines TRBV5-4 with TRBJ1-4, with D hard to call. CDR3 length: 15 residues. Trimming left V 4 bases short and J 4 bases short, with 14 bases between. The V gene's germline CDR1 is SGHNT and CDR2 YYREEE (reference sequence). The CDR3 DNA reads TGTGCCAGCAGCCCTTCGTCGGGGAATAATGAAAAACTGTTTTTT. It yields the protein CASSPSSGNNEKLFF.

In the case of this clone: One junction end does not reproduce the germline sequence, and a read error may be involved. The J gene is TRBJ1-2, the V gene TRBV7-2; a weak D match, TRBD1 (6 bases). The CDR3 consists of 12 residues. Germline V CDR1 and CDR2: SGHTA, FQGNSA. The CDR3, as DNA: TGTGCCAGCAGCTTAGTCGGAGGCAGGGGCCTTTTC. Its protein is CASSLVGGRGLF. Complete variable domain (other parts from reference TRBV7-2 and TRBJ1-2): GAGVSQSPSNKVTEKGKDVELRCDPISGHTALYWYRQSLGQGLEFLIYFQGNSAPDKSGLPSDRFSAERTGGSVSTLTIQRTQQEDSAVYLCASSLVGGRGLFGSGTRLTVV.

The V gene is TRBV20-1, the J gene TRBJ1-4, with no clear D. Germline V gene sequence: CDR1 DFQATT, CDR2 SNEGSKA (reference sequence). This CDR3 has 11 amino acids. Trimming removed 2 bases at V and 8 bases at J, with 6 bases between. The CDR3 here is CSARPGEKLFF. In DNA, the CDR3 is TGCAGTGCTAGACCGGGGGAAAAACTGTTTTTT.

The J gene is TRBJ1-6, the V gene TRBV4-3; TRBD1 agrees at 11 bases. The germline gives CDR1 LGHNA, CDR2 YSLEER. J lost 5 bases, V lost 1 base, and 4 bases had no gene match. CDR3 size: 17 residues. As DNA, the CDR3 is TGCGCCAGCAGCCAAGCGGACAGGGGGCTTGATAATTCACCCCTCCACTTT. The encoded protein is CASSQADRGLDNSPLHF.

The count of this clone is one. J is TRBJ1-1 and V is TRBV10-3, with D hard to call. Germline CDR1 reads ENHRY; CDR2 reads SYGVKD. The CDR3 contains 13 residues. The ends were cut back, 2 bases at V and 4 bases at J, with 8 bases in the middle. The CDR3 spells CAISETAVTEAFF. Written as DNA, the CDR3 is TGTGCCATCAGTGAGACGGCGGTCACTGAAGCTTTCTTT.

The chain carries TRBV7-9 and TRBJ2-5; D uncertain. V gave up 3 bases and J gave up 0 bases, with 17 bases separating them. The CDR3 consists of 17 residues. Germline CDR1 and CDR2: SEHNR and FQNEAQ (reference sequence). For the CDR3, the DNA is TGTGCCAGCAGCTTCTACCCCCCTTCGACGGACCAAGAGACCCAGTACTTC. The encoded protein is CASSFYPPSTDQETQYF.

This sequence joins TRBV7-9 and TRBJ2-1; 13 bases agree with TRBD2. J was trimmed by 7 bases and V by 5 bases; bases with no gene match: 5. The CDR3 totals 15 residues. CDR1 and CDR2 (germline): SEHNR, FQNEAQ (reference sequence). The CDR3: CASSRGTSGKNEQFF. The CDR3 DNA sequence: TGTGCCAGCAGCCGGGGGACTAGCGGGAAGAATGAGCAGTTCTTC.

The chain employs TRBV7-2 and TRBJ2-1; 7 bases match TRBD2. Germline values: CDR1 SGHTA, CDR2 FQGNSA. The J segment lost 10 bases and the V segment lost 1 base, leaving 7 bases of the junction unmatched. The CDR3 loop spans 14 amino acids. CDR3 loop: CASSLGTRVWEQFF. The CDR3 bases are TGTGCCAGCAGCTTAGGGACTAGAGTATGGGAGCAGTTCTTC.

In its sample, this clone was seen once. V gene TRBV10-3 combines with J gene TRBJ1-5; possibly TRBD1 for D (5 bases). The V end lost 8 bases, the J end lost 3 bases, and 11 bases lay between the germline ends. This CDR3 has 13 residues. The germline CDR1 and CDR2 sequences are ENHRY and SYGVKD. In nucleotides, the CDR3 is TGTGCCATCCACGACAGTATCAATCAGCCCCAGCATTTT. Translation: CAIHDSINQPQHF.

Only one count was recorded for this clone. J is TRBJ1-1 and V is TRBV20-1; no clear D gene. The CDR3 is 11 amino acids. Germline loops: CDR1 DFQATT, CDR2 SNEGSKA (reference sequence). Trimming took 0 bases from V and 10 from J, leaving 9 bases between them. The CDR3 spells CSARETEAAFF. The CDR3 DNA follows: TGCAGTGCTAGAGAGACGGAGGCAGCTTTCTTT.

In this sample, this clone turned up once. The rearrangement joins TRBV5-1 to TRBJ2-7, with a weak D call TRBD1 (6 bases). Germline V gene data show CDR1 as SGHRS and CDR2 as YFSETQ. The CDR3 runs to 13 residues. Trimming took off 5 bases at V and 1 base at J, with 10 bases between the two ends. The DNA of the CDR3 is TGCGCCAGCAGGATGGACAGATCCTACGAGCAGTACTTC. Amino acid sequence: CASRMDRSYEQYF.

The V call is TRBV7-2, the J call TRBJ1-1, with a weak D call TRBD1 (6 bases). This CDR3 comprises 13 residues. Trimming pared 7 bases from V and 5 bases from J, leaving 14 bases between. From germline, CDR1 is SGHTA and CDR2 FQGNSA. The CDR3 DNA sequence: TGTGCCAGCACCCCCAGGGGTTGGACTGAAGCTTTCTTT. As protein: CASTPRGWTEAFF.

The chain carries TRBV10-3 and TRBJ1-2, with 10 bases matching TRBD1. V shed 0 bases, J shed 2 bases, and the junction held 6 bases outside the gene matches. CDR1 is ENHRY and CDR2 is SYGVKD in the germline V gene. The length of the CDR3 is 17 residues. In DNA, the CDR3 is TGTGCCATCAGTGAGTCCGGGACAGGGGCAAGAAACTATGGCTACACCTTC. Its protein is CAISESGTGARNYGYTF.

The genes are TRBV5-1 and TRBJ2-1; TRBD1 matches 10 bases. V shed 3 bases, J shed 3 bases, and the junction held 6 bases outside the gene matches. This CDR3 is built from 16 residues. Germline CDR1 is SGHRS and CDR2 is YFSETQ. CDR3 region: CASSSTWTGGYNEQFF. The CDR3 DNA is TGCGCCAGCAGCTCGACTTGGACAGGGGGCTACAATGAGCAGTTCTTC.

J is TRBJ2-7 and V is TRBV11-2, with D tentatively TRBD1 or TRBD2 (6 bases each). The CDR3 consists of 15 residues. Germline-derived CDR1 and CDR2 are SGHAT and FQNNGV. The germline V and J ends were trimmed by 4 bases and 4 bases, with 17 bases remaining between them. The CDR3 is CASSSPWGAVYEQYF. Here the CDR3 DNA reads TGTGCCAGCAGCTCCCCGTGGGGGGCTGTATACGAGCAGTACTTC. Combining the CDR3 with reference TRBV11-2 and TRBJ2-7 gives the whole variable domain EAGVAQSPRYKIIEKRQSVAFWCNPISGHATLYWYQQILGQGPKLLIQFQNNGVVDDSQLPKDRFSAERLKGVDSTLKIQPAKLEDSAVYLCASSSPWGAVYEQYFGPGTRLTVT.

The rearrangement joins TRBV10-3 to TRBJ2-1, with D tentatively TRBD1 (6 bases). The CDR3 covers 15 residues. The germline V and J ends were trimmed by 5 bases and 3 bases, with 14 bases remaining between them. Germline values: CDR1 ENHRY, CDR2 SYGVKD. The CDR3 sequence is CAISLGGPSYNEQFF. The CDR3 DNA follows: TGTGCCATCAGTTTAGGGGGACCCAGCTACAATGAGCAGTTCTTC.

In its sample, this clone was seen a few times. The chain joins TRBV25-1 to TRBJ1-2; D is uncertain. Trimming removed 5 bases from V and 2 bases from J, with 6 bases in between. The CDR3 consists of 12 residues. The germline CDR1 and CDR2 sequences are MGHDK and SYGVNS. The CDR3 region is CASSNINYGYTF. CDR3 in DNA: TGTGCCAGCAGTAACATAAACTATGGCTACACCTTC.

This clone was recorded a few times. The J gene is TRBJ1-6, the V gene TRBV7-3; D call uncertain. The germline V gene encodes CDR1 SGHTA and CDR2 FQGTGA. CDR3 length: 15 amino acids. Between the trimmed V and J ends, which lost 5 bases and 6 bases, there was a span of 14 bases. CDR3 in amino acids: CASSRTQGPNSPLHF. In nucleotides, the CDR3 is TGTGCCAGCAGCCGAACACAAGGACCTAATTCACCCCTCCACTTT.

The chain combines TRBV5-4 with TRBJ2-7; D is unclear. The CDR3 contains 15 residues. CDR1 SGHNT and CDR2 YYREEE come from the germline V gene (reference sequence). V lost 0 bases and J lost 0, with 10 bases in between. Here the CDR3 reads CASSLAGVSSYEQYF. In DNA, the CDR3 is TGTGCCAGCAGCTTGGCGGGCGTTAGCTCCTACGAGCAGTACTTC. The full variable domain, rest sourced from reference TRBV5-4 and TRBJ2-7, is ETGVTQSPTHLIKTRGQQVTLRCSSQSGHNTVSWYQQALGQGPQFIFQYYREEENGRGNFPPRFSGLQFPNYSSELNVNALELDDSALYLCASSLAGVSSYEQYFGPGTRLTVT.

The chain couples TRBV7-8 to TRBJ2-5, with TRBD1 matching over 9 bases. The germline V gene encodes CDR1 SGHVS and CDR2 FQNEAQ. The J segment lost 5 bases and the V segment lost 5 bases, leaving 12 bases of the junction unmatched. This CDR3 region has 16 residues. The CDR3: CASSLPGTGLGETQYF. CDR3 bases: TGTGCCAGCAGCCTTCCCGGGACAGGGTTAGGTGAGACCCAGTACTTC. The entire variable domain, with the rest obtained from reference TRBV7-8 and TRBJ2-5, is as follows: GAGVSQSPRYKVAKRGQDVALRCDPISGHVSLFWYQQALGQGPEFLTYFQNEAQLDKSGLPSDRFFAERPEGSVSTLKIQRTQQEDSAVYLCASSLPGTGLGETQYFGPGTRLLVL.

This rearrangement joins TRBV7-2 to TRBJ2-5; either TRBD1 or TRBD2 may supply D (5 bases each). The CDR3 extends over 14 amino acids. Between the trimmed V and J ends, which lost 3 bases and 1 base, there was a span of 9 bases. In germline, CDR1 is SGHTA, CDR2 FQGNSA. In DNA, the CDR3 is TGTGCCAGCAGCTTGGGACCCGCCCAAGAGACCCAGTACTTC. Amino acids: CASSLGPAQETQYF.

This chain links TRBV19 with TRBJ1-5; maybe TRBD1 (5 bases). Per the germline V gene, CDR1 is LNHDA and CDR2 is SQIVND (reference sequence). The CDR3 consists of 16 residues. V lost 5 bases and J 0 bases, leaving 14 bases between the germline ends. CDR3 loop: CASSGTDLYSNQPQHF. CDR3 sequence (DNA): TGTGCCAGTAGTGGGACGGACCTTTATAGCAATCAGCCCCAGCATTTT.

The J gene is TRBJ2-1, the V gene TRBV27, with TRBD2 as a possible D gene (6 bases). Per germline, CDR1 MNHEY and CDR2 SMNVEV (reference sequence). V shed 2 bases and J shed 7 bases, with 9 bases lying between them. This CDR3 is built from 13 residues. CDR3 sequence: CASSLAGSNEQFF. The DNA of the CDR3 is TGTGCCAGCAGTTTAGCCGGGAGTAATGAGCAGTTCTTC.